The 12 T cell receptor beta chains in this list originate from one sample, sequenced in a study of blood T cells in healthy people across ages. A second PCR, run for about 7 to 11 cycles, used a sample-barcoded 5' primer plus a J-beta primer mix. TCRdb fed the 5' RACE reads into MiXCR, producing one record per CDR3 protein. The repertoire holds approximately 320,000 distinct CDR3 sequences, with around 30% as singletons. Sample: blood. These receptors originate from a woman in her seventies in good health.

This clonotype turned up a few times. This rearrangement joins TRBV5-5 to TRBJ2-1; possible D gene TRBD2, 5 bases. The CDR3 is made up of 15 amino acids. Looked up from germline, CDR1 is SGHKS and CDR2 is YYEKEE (reference sequence). Between the trimmed V and J ends, which lost 0 bases and 3 bases, there was a span of 10 bases. CDR3 nucleotide sequence: TGTGCCAGCAGCTTGGAAGGACTCTACTACAATGAGCAGTTCTTC. Protein: CASSLEGLYYNEQFF.

This clonotype showed up just once. The rearrangement joins TRBV4-1 to TRBJ2-3; weak D call: TRBD2 (6 bases). Looked up from germline, CDR1 is MGHRA and CDR2 is YSYEKL. This CDR3 has 17 residues. Between the trimmed V and J ends, which lost 4 bases and 0 bases, there was a span of 17 bases. The CDR3 spells CASSRLFGRLSTDTQYF. In DNA, the CDR3 is TGCGCCAGCAGCCGCCTATTTGGGAGGCTTAGCACAGATACGCAGTATTTT.

In its sample, this clonotype was seen a few times. Here the CDR3 reads CASSLASGEETQYF. The CDR3 coding sequence is TGTGCCAGCAGCTTGGCTAGCGGGGAAGAGACCCAGTACTTC. This chain links TRBV5-6 with TRBJ2-5, with TRBD2 matching 9 bases. V lost 0 bases, J lost 3 bases, and 0 bases stayed unmatched. Germline V gene sequence: CDR1 SGHDT, CDR2 YYEEEE. CDR3 length: 14 amino acids.

This chain joins TRBV20-1 and TRBJ1-2; D call uncertain. V lost 1 base, J lost 1 base, and 10 bases lay in between. This CDR3 has 14 amino acids. Looked up from germline, CDR1 is DFQATT and CDR2 is SNEGSKA (reference sequence). CDR3 in DNA: TGCAGTGCTAGAGGATGGAGGGATAACTATGGCTACACCTTC. This codes for CSARGWRDNYGYTF.

The chain has TRBV20-1 and TRBJ2-5, with 8 bases aligning to TRBD1. The DNA matches TRBJ2-7 better at its end, which makes the J call doubtful. The germline V gene encodes CDR1 DFQATT and CDR2 SNEGSKA (reference sequence). The CDR3 sequence is 15 residues long. DNA for the CDR3: TGCAGTGCTAGAGCTCCCGGGACAGGCCCCTACGAGCAGTACTTC. Translation gives CSARAPGTGPYEQYF.

This clonotype was picked up one time. The chain uses TRBV5-1 and TRBJ1-1; no clear D gene. The CDR3 is made up of 14 amino acids. V shed 4 bases and J shed 0 bases, with 10 bases lying between them. Germline V gene sequence: CDR1 SGHRS, CDR2 YFSETQ. The CDR3 loop is CASSLYEMNTEAFF. The CDR3 bases are TGCGCCAGCAGCCTCTATGAGATGAACACTGAAGCTTTCTTT.

The chain has TRBV20-1 and TRBJ1-4; 7 bases line up with TRBD1. The length of the CDR3 is 15 residues. V lost 5 bases and J lost 8; bases outside the gene matches: 14. Germline CDR1 and CDR2: DFQATT and SNEGSKA (reference sequence). As DNA, the CDR3 is TGCAGTGCTCCGAACGGAGGGACAGAAGGAGAAAAACTGTTTTTT. This codes for CSAPNGGTEGEKLFF.

This clonotype was observed a handful of times. The chain has TRBV5-6 and TRBJ2-5; tentatively, D is TRBD2 (6 bases). The length of the CDR3 is 13 residues. The V gene lost 4 bases and the J gene lost 1 base, with 8 bases spanning the gap. Germline CDR1 and CDR2: SGHDT and YYEEEE. The CDR3 DNA sequence: TGTGCCAGCAGCGTGCGGGGCCAAGAGACCCAGTACTTC. As protein: CASSVRGQETQYF. The full variable domain, its missing parts supplied by reference TRBV5-6 and TRBJ2-5, is DAGVTQSPTHLIKTRGQQVTLRCSPKSGHDTVSWYQQALGQGPQFIFQYYEEEERQRGNFPDRFSGHQFPNYSSELNVNALLLGDSALYLCASSVRGQETQYFGPGTRLLVL.

V and J are TRBV4-1 and TRBJ2-7, with 12 bases fitting TRBD1. J lost 0 bases, V lost 4 bases, and 7 bases had no gene match. The germline V gene encodes CDR1 MGHRA and CDR2 YSYEKL. This CDR3 is 17 amino acids long. This CDR3 is CASSLGTGGKISYEQYF. The CDR3 bases are TGCGCCAGCAGCCTAGGGACAGGGGGCAAAATCTCCTACGAGCAGTACTTC.

This clonotype was counted ten times or more. The rearrangement joins TRBV4-2 to TRBJ2-5; possible D gene TRBD2, 5 bases. The CDR3 covers 16 residues. The V end was cut by 4 bases, the J end by 3 bases, with 18 bases between. Germline V gene data show CDR1 as LGHNA and CDR2 as YNFKEQ. As DNA, the CDR3 is TGTGCCAGCAGCCCACTTAGCGTCACCGCAGAAGAGACCCAGTACTTC. Residues: CASSPLSVTAEETQYF.

There are a few counts of this clonotype. The chain combines TRBV28 with TRBJ2-6; TRBD1 agrees at 7 bases. In germline, CDR1 is MDHEN, CDR2 SYDVKM. V lost 1 base to trimming and J lost 1 base; unmatched junction nucleotides: 4. The CDR3 is made up of 17 amino acids. Here the CDR3 reads CASSLLGQLSGANVLTF. The CDR3 DNA is TGTGCCAGCAGTTTATTGGGACAGTTATCTGGGGCCAACGTCCTGACTTTC.

The rearrangement uses TRBV3-1 and TRBJ2-1, with 9 positions matching TRBD2. Germline V gives CDR1 LGHDT, CDR2 YNNKEL (reference sequence). V lost 4 bases, J lost 6 bases, and 10 bases stayed unmatched. The CDR3 has 16 amino acids. The CDR3 region is CASSLTGTSPSNEQFF. The CDR3 bases are TGTGCCAGCAGCCTCACGGGGACTAGCCCAAGCAATGAGCAGTTCTTC.